The rows below give T cell receptor beta chains drawn from one sample of a study of regulatory T cells in long-lasting Graves disease. MiXCR, applied by TCRdb to the multiplex PCR reads, yields one record per CDR3 protein. The sample contains about 350,000 distinct CDR3 sequences, around 16% of which appear only once. These data are also associated with another study on T cells in Graves' hyperthyroidism and ophthalmopathy.

The sequencing used peripheral blood mononuclear cells (PBMCs), collected at new diagnosis, from a patient treated with antithyroid drugs. The source of these receptors is a young woman with Graves disease. CDR3s include the opening cysteine and the closing phenylalanine or tryptophan. The D gene is left open where the match is weak. Size is stated for part of the rows, as once, few or many counts, or as a class when the clone is expanded.

j_call clone_size d_call v_call cdr3_nt cdr3_aa
TRBJ1-1 many NA TRBV3-1 TGTGCCAGCAGCCAAGATCCCCGGACCCACCGGACTTTCTTT CASSQDPRTHRTFF
TRBJ1-1 many TRBD1 TRBV29-1 TGCAGCGTTGGAGGGACAGCTGAAGCTTTCTTT CSVGGTAEAFF
TRBJ2-1 many NA TRBV20-1 TGCAGTGCTGGGGTGGTAGTTGGCGCTGAGCAGTTCTTC CSAGVVVGAEQFF
TRBJ2-7 NA TRBD2 TRBV9 TGTGCCAGCAGCCCGGGGACTAGCGGTGAGCAGTACTTC CASSPGTSGEQYF
TRBJ1-5 few NA TRBV20-1 TGCAGTGCTACTCCCCCGGAGACTACCAATCAGCCCCAGCATTTT CSATPPETTNQPQHF
TRBJ1-1 NA NA TRBV4-1 TGCGCCAGCAGCCAAGCCGAGATCAGCAAAGCTTTCTTT CASSQAEISKAFF
TRBJ2-2 many NA TRBV5-1 TGCGCCAGCAGCTTGTTCAGCAGAAACACCGGGGAGCTGTTTTTT CASSLFSRNTGELFF
TRBJ1-5 many NA TRBV20-1 TGCAGTGCCCACGATAGCAATCAGCCCCAGCATTTT CSAHDSNQPQHF
TRBJ1-2 many TRBD1 TRBV20-1 TGCAGTGCTCAGAGGGGACAGAGCTATGGCTACACCTTC CSAQRGQSYGYTF
TRBJ1-1 many NA TRBV6-1 TGTGCCAGCAGTGGGAGGGGAGAGACTGAAGCTTTCTTT CASSGRGETEAFF
TRBJ1-5 NA NA TRBV6-1 TGTGCCGGGGGGGGCCTAGGCAATCAGCCCCAGCGTTTT CAGGGLGNQPQRF
TRBJ2-5 few NA TRBV5-1 TGCGCCAGCAGCCCCCGAGGGGGCCTAGCGGTACAAGAGACCCAGTACTTC CASSPRGGLAVQETQYF
TRBJ2-3 many NA TRBV20-1 TGCAGTGCTAGTCCTGATCCAGATACGCAGTATTTT CSASPDPDTQYF
TRBJ2-7 NA TRBD1 TRBV20-1 TGCAGTGCTAGAGAAGGGGGCCTCTACGAGCAGTACTTC CSAREGGLYEQYF
TRBJ2-6 NA TRBD1 TRBV20-1 TGCAGTGCTAGAAGGGACAGGGGGCATTTAGGATTTGGGGCCAACGTCCTGACTTTC CSARRDRGHLGFGANVLTF
TRBJ2-1 many TRBD2 TRBV20-1 TGCAGTGCGCGGACTAGCGGGAGTTTATGGTACAATGAGCAGTTCTTC CSARTSGSLWYNEQFF
TRBJ2-1 many TRBD2 TRBV20-1 TGCAGTGCTAGACTAGCGGGTTTCAATGAGCAGTTCTTC CSARLAGFNEQFF
TRBJ1-1 many NA TRBV5-1 TGCGCCAGCAGCCTGGCTTGGCAGGTTGGTAGCACTGAAGCTTTCTTT CASSLAWQVGSTEAFF
TRBJ1-2 NA TRBD1 TRBV6-2/TRBV6-3 TGTGCCAGCAGAGACAGGGGGAACGCGAATAACTATGGCTACACCTTC CASRDRGNANNYGYTF
TRBJ1-1 many NA TRBV6-2/TRBV6-3 TGTGCCAGCAGTCCGGACACCTCCAGGACTGAAGCTTTCTTT CASSPDTSRTEAFF
TRBJ2-1 few NA TRBV15 TGTGCCACCAGCAGATTTAGGGGTGATGAGCAGTTCTTC CATSRFRGDEQFF
TRBJ2-5 few TRBD2 TRBV19 TGTGCCGCAAGCGGGGGTGCGGCGGAGACCCAGTACTTC CAASGGAAETQYF
TRBJ2-5 many NA TRBV28 TGTGCCAGCAGTTTTCCGGGAGAGACCCAGTACTTC CASSFPGETQYF
TRBJ2-7 NA NA TRBV7-9 TGTGCCAGCAGCTTCCGGGATTCTACCTACGAGCAGTACTTC CASSFRDSTYEQYF
TRBJ1-5 NA NA TRBV3-1 TGTGCCAGCAGCCAAGGGCGGGTCGTGGGTCAGCCCCAGCGTTTT CASSQGRVVGQPQRF
TRBJ2-5 many NA TRBV20-1 TGCAGTGCTGGCGGGGTAGCCCTGGAGACCCAGTACTTC CSAGGVALETQYF
TRBJ1-4 NA TRBD1 TRBV7-9 TGTGCCAGCAGCTTAGTTCAACAGGGGAATGAAAAACTGTTTTTT CASSLVQQGNEKLFF
TRBJ2-5 many NA TRBV4-1 TGCGCCAGCAGCTCAAGCGCGACTAGCCAAGAGACCCAGTACTTC CASSSSATSQETQYF
TRBJ1-1 many NA TRBV28 TGTGCCAGCCGCCTCGGCAGGGGGAACACTGAAGCTTTCTTT CASRLGRGNTEAFF
TRBJ1-4 NA TRBD1 TRBV7-9 TGTGCCAGCAGCTTAGCGGCCGACAGGGTACAGTTT CASSLAADRVQF
TRBJ2-1 many TRBD2 TRBV7-6 TGTGCCAGCAGCCACGAGGCTAGCGGGAGGAGGTGGTTCTTC CASSHEASGRRWFF
TRBJ2-1 many NA TRBV30 TGTGCCTGGAGTGAGCGGAGGGTACCCTACAATGAGCAGTTCTTC CAWSERRVPYNEQFF
TRBJ1-5 many NA TRBV18 TGTGCCAGCTCAGAGTCAGGTTATCAGCCCCAGCATTTT CASSESGYQPQHF
TRBJ2-7 many TRBD2 TRBV20-1 TGCAGTGCTAGCCGGTTAGCGGGAGAGACCTACGAGCAGTACTTC CSASRLAGETYEQYF
TRBJ1-6 few TRBD1 TRBV18 TGTGCCAGCTCAACGACAGGGGATACCTATAATTCACCCCTCCACTTT CASSTTGDTYNSPLHF
TRBJ2-1 NA TRBD2 TRBV29-1 TGCAGCGTTGGTATAGCGGGGGGGCCTACCGATGAGCAGTTCTTC CSVGIAGGPTDEQFF
TRBJ1-1 once TRBD1 TRBV4-1 TGCGCCAGCAGCCAAGATTTGGCCAGGGGGCTCGATGAAGCTTTCTTT CASSQDLARGLDEAFF
TRBJ2-7 many NA TRBV3-1 TGTGCCAGCAGCCCCACGTGGGACTTGACCTACGAGCAGTACTTC CASSPTWDLTYEQYF
TRBJ2-1 NA TRBD2 TRBV20-1 TGCAGTGCTAGAGATCCGACTAGCGGATTCTACAATGAGCAGTTCTTC CSARDPTSGFYNEQFF
TRBJ2-7 many TRBD1 TRBV3-1 TGTGCCAGCAGCCAAGAAACAGGGGGCTTCTACGAGCAGTACTTC CASSQETGGFYEQYF
TRBJ2-1 many TRBD2 TRBV5-1 TGCGCCAGCAGCTTGGCGACTAGCGGGAGCTATAATGAGCAGTTCTTC CASSLATSGSYNEQFF
TRBJ2-2 NA TRBD2 TRBV24-1 TGTGCCACCAGTGATTGGGGGGGGGGGAAGAACACCGGGGAGCTGTTTTTT CATSDWGGGKNTGELFF
TRBJ2-3 many TRBD2 TRBV24-1 TGTGCCACCAGTCTCAGTCGGGGGGGGGTTCCTACGCAGTATTTT CATSLSRGGVPTQYF
TRBJ2-5 many TRBD2 TRBV24-1 TGTGCCACCAGTGATTCGGGAGCGGGAGGGGAGACCCAGTACTTC CATSDSGAGGETQYF
TRBJ1-1 few NA TRBV14 TGTGCCAGCAGCCAAGAAACACTAGGTGAAGCTTTCTTT CASSQETLGEAFF
TRBJ2-1 many TRBD2 TRBV7-3 TGTGCCAGCAGCTTAACGTCTAGCGGGGGCCTGAGCTCCTACAATGAGCAGTTCTTC CASSLTSSGGLSSYNEQFF
TRBJ2-1 many TRBD1 TRBV9 TGTGCCAGCAGCGAACGGACAGGGGATGAGCAGTTCTTC CASSERTGDEQFF
TRBJ2-7 many TRBD1 TRBV12-3/TRBV12-4 TGTGCCAGCAGGTCGACAGGGTACGAGCAGTACTTC CASRSTGYEQYF
TRBJ2-7 many TRBD1 TRBV4-1 TGCGCCAGCAGCCAAGGTTACCGGGACAGGACGGTGGAGCAGTACTTC CASSQGYRDRTVEQYF
TRBJ1-5 NA NA TRBV27 TGTGCCAGCAGGAGGGGCTCCCATCAGCCCCAGCATTTT CASRRGSHQPQHF
TRBJ2-3 NA NA TRBV12-5 TGTGCTAGTGGTTTGACGGCCGCAGATACGCAGTATTTT CASGLTAADTQYF
TRBJ1-2 NA NA TRBV20-1 TGCAGTGCTAGTGCCCGGGGGTCGGTCGGCTACACCTTC CSASARGSVGYTF
TRBJ2-3 NA TRBD2 TRBV2 TGTGCCAGCAGAGCCGGGACTAGCGGGGGCTTCACAGATACGCAGTATTTT CASRAGTSGGFTDTQYF
TRBJ1-4 NA NA TRBV28 TGTGCCAGCAGCCCATCTCTCCGACAGCTCCCTAATGAAAAACTGTTTTTT CASSPSLRQLPNEKLFF